One sample yielded the 17 T cell receptor beta chains listed below, sequenced in a study of T cells expressing NK-cell markers. TCRdb re-called the 5' RACE reads and gives one entry per CDR3 protein, without DNA. This repertoire comprises hundreds of thousands of distinct CDR3 sequences; its ten largest clones make up more than 3.5%. The sample was blood T cells: a sorted CD56 or NKG2C T cell subset, CD4+ or CD8+ T cells, or bulk PBMC T cells (not recorded which). The receptors originated from a woman aged 18 to 69 in good health.

V is TRBV28 and J is TRBJ2-6. The CDR3 has 11 residues. CDR1 and CDR2 from the germline V gene are MDHEN and SYDVKM. Here the CDR3 reads CASSRANVLTF.

The chain couples TRBV6-5 to TRBJ2-7; TCRdb names TRBD1, which stays unverified in the absence of DNA. CDR1 and CDR2 (germline): MNHEY, SVGAGI. This CDR3 spans 15 amino acids. CDR3 protein: CASSPPGTVSYEQYF.

V usage is TRBV20-1 and J usage is TRBJ2-7; the D call of TRBD2 rests on TCRdb alone, since no DNA is present to check it. The length of the CDR3 is 15 residues. Germline V lookup: CDR1 DFQATT, CDR2 SNEGSKA (reference sequence). The chain's CDR3 is CSARGGGTRSYEQYF.

The chain links TRBV5-1 to TRBJ2-2; TCRdb proposes TRBD1, but this gene call is untestable without DNA. The CDR3 runs 15 residues. The germline V gene has CDR1 SGHRS and CDR2 YFSETQ. The CDR3 loop is CASSPGTKNTGELFF.

V gene TRBV6-5 combines with J gene TRBJ1-5. Per the germline V gene, CDR1 is MNHEY and CDR2 is SVGAGI. The CDR3 contains 13 residues. The CDR3 reads CASSSNNNQPQHF.

The chain uses TRBV5-1 and TRBJ2-2. The V gene's germline CDR1 is SGHRS and CDR2 YFSETQ. This CDR3 contains 12 residues. CDR3 in amino acids: CASSADPGELFF.

This chain links TRBV25-1 with TRBJ1-1; TCRdb's D call, TRBD1, is unchecked because there is no DNA. The V gene's germline CDR1 is MGHDK and CDR2 SYGVNS. The CDR3 sequence is 13 residues long. This chain's CDR3 is CASSEPPYTEAFF.

The chain has TRBV12-3 or TRBV12-4 and TRBJ2-5; TCRdb outputs TRBD2, but without DNA this stays unchecked. The CDR3 is 15 amino acids. The CDR3 loop reads CASNLAGGRVETQYF.

This chain links TRBV5-6 with TRBJ2-4; TCRdb indicates TRBD1, and absent DNA this call remains unverified. The CDR3 runs 16 residues. Germline CDR1 SGHDT, CDR2 YYEEEE. The CDR3 here is CASSQREDRAKNIQYF.

The chain couples TRBV7-2 to TRBJ2-5; TCRdb's assignment of TRBD1 cannot be checked, as there is no DNA. Germline V gene lookup returns CDR1 SGHTA and CDR2 FQGNSA. This CDR3 comprises 14 residues. The CDR3 sequence: CASSLGAYQETQYF.

This sequence joins TRBV29-1 and TRBJ2-5. Looked up from germline, CDR1 is SQVTM and CDR2 is ANQGSEA. The CDR3 is 13 residues long. CDR3 sequence: CSANGGYQETQYF.

This rearrangement joins TRBV5-1 to TRBJ1-1; TCRdb reports TRBD1, a call that lacks DNA to check it against. The germline V gene has CDR1 SGHRS and CDR2 YFSETQ. The length of the CDR3 is 15 residues. The CDR3 reads CASRFDRVWNTEAFF.

The chain combines TRBV20-1 with TRBJ2-5; the D call from TCRdb, TRBD1, cannot be confirmed without DNA. The CDR3 loop spans 13 amino acids. CDR1 and CDR2 from the germline V gene are DFQATT and SNEGSKA (reference sequence). Here the CDR3 reads CSAEDRGQATQYF.

CDR3 sequence reads: CASSLSRLAVTDTQYF. The chain is built from TRBV5-1 and TRBJ2-3; TCRdb picks TRBD2, but there is no DNA to check that call. Germline V gene sequence: CDR1 SGHRS, CDR2 YFSETQ. The CDR3 consists of 16 residues. Full variable domain (outside the CDR3, taken from reference TRBV5-1 and TRBJ2-3): KAGVTQTPRYLIKTRGQQVTLSCSPISGHRSVSWYQQTPGQGLQFLFEYFSETQRNKGNFPGRFSGRQFSNSRSEMNVSTLELGDSALYLCASSLSRLAVTDTQYFGPGTRLTVL.

The chain is built from TRBV12-3 or TRBV12-4 and TRBJ1-6. This CDR3 region has 15 residues. The CDR3 is CASSPGEGKVSPLHF.

The chain couples TRBV28 to TRBJ2-1; TCRdb's D gene call, TRBD1, goes unchecked for lack of DNA. This CDR3 has 13 residues. Germline CDR1 and CDR2: MDHEN and SYDVKM. CDR3: CASYAGARYEQFF.

This CDR3 reads CASSLGRFGVTDTQYF. V and J are TRBV12-3 or TRBV12-4 and TRBJ2-3; TCRdb gives TRBD2 as the D gene, but with no DNA this cannot be confirmed. This CDR3 region has 16 residues.